These 2 T cell receptor beta chains were all obtained from the same sample, sequenced in a study of regulatory T cells in long-lasting Graves disease. Sequencing libraries for TCR beta were prepared with iRepertoire HTBI primers and Arm-PCR of CDR3 regions. A single record per CDR3 protein comes from TCRdb applying MiXCR to the multiplex PCR reads. The sample gives about 470,000 distinct CDR3 sequences, less than 25% of which show up once; 6.5% to 10% is in the top ten. Time point defined: persistent/refractory GD, antithyroid drugs over 5 years with positive TRAb. From RNA extracted from PBMCs, the TCR library was made. Specimen: peripheral blood mononuclear cells (PBMCs), collected when the disease was refractory, from a patient treated with antithyroid drugs. These receptors were taken from a female donor with Graves disease.

The chain joins TRBV27 to TRBJ1-2; D is possibly TRBD1 (6 bases). Germline CDR1 reads MNHEY; CDR2 reads SMNVEV (reference sequence). Between the trimmed V and J ends, which lost 3 bases and 8 bases, there was a span of 13 bases. The CDR3 extends over 13 amino acids. CDR3 sequence (DNA): TGTGCCAGCAGTTTTGGAGGGACAAGCGGCTACACCTTC. Translation gives CASSFGGTSGYTF.

This clonotype was counted only a few times. The chain joins TRBV7-9 to TRBJ1-1; D may be TRBD1 (5 bases). Deletions cut 6 bases from V and 0 bases from J, with 11 bases between. Germline CDR1 SEHNR, CDR2 FQNEAQ (reference sequence). The CDR3 is 14 residues long. The CDR3 DNA reads as TGTGCCAGCAGATGGGGGACGATGAACACTGAAGCTTTCTTT. Translated, it gives CASRWGTMNTEAFF. Full variable domain (rest looked up from reference TRBV7-9 and TRBJ1-1): DTGVSQNPRHKITKRGQNVTFRCDPISEHNRLYWYRQTLGQGPEFLTYFQNEAQLEKSRLLSDRFSAERPKGSFSTLEIQRTEQGDSAMYLCASRWGTMNTEAFFGQGTRLTVV.